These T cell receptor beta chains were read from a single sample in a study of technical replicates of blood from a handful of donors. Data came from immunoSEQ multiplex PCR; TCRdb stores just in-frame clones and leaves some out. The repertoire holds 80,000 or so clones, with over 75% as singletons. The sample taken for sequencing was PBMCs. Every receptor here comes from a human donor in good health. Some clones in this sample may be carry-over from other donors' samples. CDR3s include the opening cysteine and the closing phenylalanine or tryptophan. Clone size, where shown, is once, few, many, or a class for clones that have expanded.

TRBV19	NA	CASSIQAGQPQHF
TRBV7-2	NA	CASSLGQASYEQYF
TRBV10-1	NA	CASSEVGEGVDTQYF
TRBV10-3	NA	CAISEGSAGANVLTF
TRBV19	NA	CASSADRGRGNQPQHF
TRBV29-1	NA	CSVEMTAEAFF
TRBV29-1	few	CSVEITGGQETQYF
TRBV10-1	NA	CASSGRLAFSYEQYF
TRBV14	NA	CASSQDLADNYGYTF
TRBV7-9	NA	CASSTGNTEAFF
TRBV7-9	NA	CASSPPGSEKLFF
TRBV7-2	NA	CASSTAALRGAFF
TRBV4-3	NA	CASSQAHLNTEAFF
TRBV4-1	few	CASSQEPGVTEAFF
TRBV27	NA	CASAYRGGYEQYF
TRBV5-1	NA	CASRYDPGDRLQETQYF
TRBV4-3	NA	CASSQERDQPQHF
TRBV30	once	CAYQRQYNSPLHF
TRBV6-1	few	CASSDVLQGSLNTEAFF
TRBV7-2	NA	CASSLDPSGGVFTKNIQYF
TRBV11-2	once	CASTLEGLHNEQFF
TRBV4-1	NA	CASSQDLSGRASPYEQYF
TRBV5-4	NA	CASSLGSSQGSGNTIYF
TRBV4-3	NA	CASSQVWGLEAFF
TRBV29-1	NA	CSVEGQGFGYTF
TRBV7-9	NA	CASSSDWERELFF
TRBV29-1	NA	CSGGRGNEQFF